The present TCR beta chain was sequenced within a study of blood T cell repertoires in COVID-19. The wider study: Some COVID-19 samples were acute and others convalescent; all came from the United States, Italy and Spain. Sources were T cells, B-cell-depleted T cells, or PBMCs; the material itself was cDNA or gDNA.

Per the original data handling: Counts of nucleated cells, estimated from reference gene primer amplification, were obtained. Sequencing used immunoSEQ multiplex PCR; TCRdb keeps in-frame clones, though not all of them. Clone size and the V and J calls come from that table; the DNA yielded D and trimming. The table lists 250,000 to 350,000 clones, 75% to 90% of them singletons, with about 2.3% in the top ten. The sample holds a few counts of this clone. Germline-derived CDR1 and CDR2 are SQVTM and ANQGSEA. CDR3 length equals 14 residues. J lost 6 bases, V lost 4 bases, and 10 bases had no gene match. The chain has TRBV29-1 and TRBJ2-3; 7 bases fit TRBD1. Input material: peripheral blood. This TCR derives from a man between 18 and 35 years old with active or convalescent COVID-19. The CDR3 spells CSVAPSTGPDTQYF. CDR3 DNA sequence: TGCAGCGTTGCGCCCTCGACAGGGCCGGATACGCAGTATTTT.